Below, 6 T cell receptor beta chains from the same sample are listed, as sequenced in a study of shared clonotypes between healthy human individuals. Here immunoSEQ multiplex PCR was the method, and the copy in TCRdb shows in-frame clones only, minus some. The repertoire holds 2 million to 2.5 million clones, with nearly 97% as singletons. The specimen was naive CD4+ T cells sorted from blood. Sample subset: CD45RA+ positively selected. Receptor source: a man aged 18 to 35 in good health.

The chain has TRBV4-1 and TRBJ1-2; D may be TRBD1 (5 bases). CDR3 size: 16 residues. In germline, CDR1 is MGHRA, CDR2 YSYEKL. V was trimmed by 1 base and J by 2 bases, leaving 14 bases between them. The CDR3 loop is CASSQGRDRSNYGYTF. As DNA, the CDR3 is TGCGCCAGCAGCCAAGGCCGCGACAGATCCAACTATGGCTACACCTTC.

V gene TRBV2 combines with J gene TRBJ2-1; no clear D gene. CDR1 and CDR2 (germline): SNHLY, FYNNEI. V dropped 4 bases and J dropped 9 bases, with 10 bases sitting between them. The CDR3 contains 12 residues. The CDR3 sequence: CASSVMGGEQFF. The CDR3, as DNA: TGTGCCAGCAGTGTGATGGGCGGTGAGCAGTTCTTC.

This clone was found once. The rearrangement joins TRBV7-2 to TRBJ1-2, with D tentatively TRBD1 (5 bases). The V and J ends lost 1 base and 3 bases respectively, with 9 bases between them. Germline CDR1 and CDR2: SGHTA and FQGNSA. The CDR3 runs to 14 residues. Here the CDR3 DNA reads TGTGCCAGCAGCTTAGTTGGGGGGGACTATGGCTACACCTTC. It codes for CASSLVGGDYGYTF.

The V and J genes are TRBV21-1 and TRBJ2-7. TRBV21-1 has pseudogene status. This CDR3 has 15 amino acids. The CDR3 DNA reads TGTGCCGGGCCCCTCCCGACGGGGACGGCATACGAGCAGTACTTC. This encodes CAGPLPTGTAYEQYF.

The chain carries TRBV4-2 and TRBJ2-2, with a tentative D call TRBD2 (7 bases). This CDR3 contains 18 residues. Trimming took 1 base from V and 4 from J, leaving 19 bases between them. The germline V gene has CDR1 LGHNA and CDR2 YNFKEQ. The CDR3 loop reads CASSQAARGGSSTGELFF. CDR3 sequence (DNA): TGTGCCAGCAGCCAAGCCGCTAGGGGGGGCTCCAGCACCGGGGAGCTGTTTTTT.

V is TRBV15 and J is TRBJ2-1, with 9 bases lining up with TRBD2. Germline values: CDR1 LNHNV, CDR2 YYDKDF (reference sequence). This CDR3 is built from 17 residues. J was trimmed by 0 bases and V by 5 bases; bases with no gene match: 8. The DNA of the CDR3 is TGTGCCACCAGCGGCGGACTAGCGCCAAGCTCCTACAATGAGCAGTTCTTC. Translating it yields CATSGGLAPSSYNEQFF.